Below are 3 T cell receptor beta chains sequenced from a single sample in a study of T cell repertoires in aging, cancer and after chemotherapy. The template was genomic DNA from peripheral blood, not RNA. Multiplex touch-down PCR with TRB-A/B primers amplified rearranged V-D-J TRB sequences. In TCRdb, the multiplex PCR reads were re-called with MiXCR into one record per CDR3 protein. The sample holds 9,500 to 15,000 distinct CDR3 sequences, 31% seen once. Sequencing input: blood. These receptor sequences come from a human donor in good health. The donor label of this sample is uncertain.

This clonotype is judged medium-sized. The genes are TRBV6-6 and TRBJ1-1; D is undetermined. Germline-derived CDR1 and CDR2 are MNHNY and SVGAGI (reference sequence). The V and J ends lost 0 bases and 8 bases respectively, with 7 bases between them. This CDR3 spans 12 amino acids. CDR3 residues: CASSYSESEAFF. CDR3 nucleotide sequence: TGTGCCAGCAGTTACTCGGAAAGCGAAGCTTTCTTT.

This clonotype appeared a few times. This chain joins TRBV12-3 or TRBV12-4 and TRBJ2-7, with D perhaps matching TRBD2 (5 bases). CDR3 size: 12 residues. Between the trimmed V and J ends, which lost 3 bases and 4 bases, there was a span of 7 bases. CDR3 sequence reads: CASSFSGYEQYF. In DNA, the CDR3 is TGTGCCAGCAGTTTCTCGGGGTACGAGCAGTACTTC.

Comments on this clonotype: A read error may be the cause here, since a much bigger clone is one base away. V usage is TRBV15 and J usage is TRBJ2-5, with TRBD2 matching over 8 bases. The V gene end was trimmed by 1 base and the J gene end by 1 base; junction bases not matched to a gene: 11. CDR1 is LNHNV and CDR2 is YYDKDF in the germline V gene (reference sequence). There are 18 residues in the CDR3. The CDR3 loop reads CATSRALGTRGGQETQYF. The CDR3 region has the DNA TGTGCCACCAGCAGAGCCCTCGGGACTAGAGGGGGCCAAGAGACCCAGTACTTC.